These T cell receptor beta chains were read from a single sample in a study of blood T cell repertoires in COVID-19. The table came from immunoSEQ multiplex PCR; TCRdb's copy has only in-frame clones and leaves some out. This table holds about 60,000 clones, roughly 85% found once. Material: peripheral blood. The receptors shown here come from a human donor in a cohort sampled during active COVID-19. Each CDR3 is given with its conserved first and last residue. D genes are given only for firm matches. Clone size is shown for a subset of rows, as once, few, many or a class of expanded clone.

J gene,D gene,clone size,CDR3 length,V gene,CDR3 protein,CDR3 DNA
TRBJ2-7,TRBD2,-,15,TRBV19,CASSTGLAEAYEQYF,TGTGCCAGTAGTACCGGACTAGCGGAGGCCTACGAGCAGTACTTC
TRBJ2-6,-,-,16,TRBV7-2,CASSLKSYSGANVLTF,TGTGCCAGCAGCTTAAAATCCTACTCTGGGGCCAACGTCCTGACTTTC
TRBJ2-7,TRBD1,-,15,TRBV6-2/TRBV6-3,CASSYPRQGHYEQYF,TGTGCCAGCAGTTATCCCCGACAGGGACACTACGAGCAGTACTTC
TRBJ1-6,-,-,18,TRBV5-5,CASSLAQALRKVGSPLHF,TGTGCCAGCAGCTTGGCACAGGCCCTTCGCAAGGTTGGATCACCCCTCCACTTT
TRBJ2-3,-,-,15,TRBV14,CASSQYAGTTDTQYF,TGTGCCAGCAGCCAATACGCGGGGACCACAGATACGCAGTATTTT
TRBJ2-1,TRBD2,-,13,TRBV5-4,CASSVPGGVKQFF,TGTGCCAGCAGCGTGCCTGGGGGGGTAAAGCAGTTCTTC
TRBJ1-6,-,-,15,TRBV18,CASSPWQGKDSPLHF,TGTGCCAGCTCACCCTGGCAGGGAAAGGATTCACCCCTCCACTTT
TRBJ2-1,TRBD2,-,16,TRBV7-2,CASSLAGSGGYNEQFF,TGTGCCAGCAGCTTAGCGGGGAGCGGGGGGTACAATGAGCAGTTCTTC
TRBJ2-5,-,-,15,TRBV7-9,CASSLQGQYQETQYF,TGTGCCAGCAGCTTACAGGGGCAATACCAAGAGACCCAGTACTTC
TRBJ1-5,-,few,16,TRBV7-9,CASSLRARHFNQPQHF,TGTGCCAGCAGCCTCAGGGCCAGGCATTTCAATCAGCCCCAGCATTTT
TRBJ1-3,-,-,13,TRBV3-1/TRBV3-2,CASSQGAGNTIYF,TGTGCCAGCAGCCAAGGGGCCGGAAACACCATATATTTT
TRBJ2-7,-,-,11,TRBV24-1,CATSDASKQYF,TGTGCCACCAGTGACGCGAGTAAGCAGTACTTC
TRBJ1-2,-,-,14,TRBV19,CASSISGANYGYTF,TGTGCCAGTAGTATTTCCGGTGCTAACTATGGCTACACCTTC
TRBJ1-2,TRBD1,-,15,TRBV28,CASSSRDRGQDGYTF,TGTGCCAGCAGTTCCCGGGACAGGGGACAGGATGGCTACACCTTC
TRBJ2-2,-,-,14,TRBV2,CASSDAIGTGELFF,TGTGCCAGCAGTGATGCAATCGGCACCGGGGAGCTGTTTTTT